This is a list of T cell receptor beta chains from one sample in a study of response to subunit inactivated influenza vaccine. From the RT-PCR reads, TCRdb called clonotypes with MiXCR, one entry per CDR3 protein. The data show about 830,000 distinct CDR3 sequences, approximately 17% seen once. This sample comprised PBMCs from blood, obtained around 5 days after vaccination. These TCRs come from a man over 45 who received an inactivated influenza vaccine. Each CDR3 is given with its conserved first and last residue. The order of the fields is CDR3 protein, CDR3 DNA, V gene, clone size, D gene, J gene. A D gene is named only where the DNA matches it firmly. Clone size is given for some rows only: seen once, a few or many times, or a class if the clone is expanded.

cdr3_aa: CASSPQTRTGRNTEAFF
cdr3_nt: TGTGCCAGCTCACCACAGACGAGGACAGGGAGGAACACTGAAGCTTTCTTT
v_call: TRBV18
clone_size: .
d_call: TRBD1
j_call: TRBJ1-1

cdr3_aa: CSVVGQGASGYTF
cdr3_nt: TGCAGCGTCGTCGGACAGGGGGCGTCTGGCTACACCTTC
v_call: TRBV29-1
clone_size: .
d_call: TRBD1
j_call: TRBJ1-2

cdr3_aa: CASSIPGSYNEQFF
cdr3_nt: TGTGCCAGCAGTATCCCGGGCTCCTACAATGAGCAGTTCTTC
v_call: TRBV6-2/TRBV6-3
clone_size: .
d_call: .
j_call: TRBJ2-1

cdr3_aa: CATSRDLDRANTGELFF
cdr3_nt: TGTGCCACCAGCAGAGATCTGGACAGGGCGAACACCGGGGAGCTGTTTTTT
v_call: TRBV15
clone_size: few
d_call: TRBD1
j_call: TRBJ2-2

cdr3_aa: CASSESWGQRYEQYF
cdr3_nt: TGTGCCAGCAGTGAGTCCTGGGGACAGCGCTACGAGCAGTACTTC
v_call: TRBV2
clone_size: .
d_call: TRBD1
j_call: TRBJ2-7

cdr3_aa: CASSLAGGELFF
cdr3_nt: TGTGCCAGCAGCTTAGCGGGCGGGGAGCTGTTTTTT
v_call: TRBV9
clone_size: many
d_call: TRBD2
j_call: TRBJ2-2

cdr3_aa: CAIRPDSGNQPQHF
cdr3_nt: TGTGCCATCAGACCGGACAGCGGCAATCAGCCCCAGCATTTT
v_call: TRBV10-3
clone_size: few
d_call: .
j_call: TRBJ1-5

cdr3_aa: CASSLEQGSETHF
cdr3_nt: TGCGCCAGCAGCCTAGAACAGGGGAGCGAGACCCACTTC
v_call: TRBV5-1
clone_size: few
d_call: TRBD1
j_call: TRBJ2-5

cdr3_aa: CASSQENPGHGYEQYF
cdr3_nt: TGCGCCAGCAGCCAAGAAAATCCGGGACACGGATACGAGCAGTACTTC
v_call: TRBV4-1
clone_size: many
d_call: .
j_call: TRBJ2-7

cdr3_aa: CSVGVAYNEHFF
cdr3_nt: TGCAGCGTTGGAGTTGCGTACAATGAGCACTTCTTC
v_call: TRBV29-1
clone_size: .
d_call: .
j_call: TRBJ2-1

cdr3_aa: CASSYSIDAGGADTQYF
cdr3_nt: TGTGCCAGCAGTTACTCGATCGATGCGGGGGGAGCAGATACGCAGTATTTT
v_call: TRBV6-5
clone_size: few
d_call: TRBD2
j_call: TRBJ2-3

cdr3_aa: CASIMTGGTDTQYF
cdr3_nt: TGTGCCAGCATCATGACAGGGGGCACAGATACGCAGTATTTT
v_call: TRBV7-8
clone_size: .
d_call: TRBD1
j_call: TRBJ2-3

cdr3_aa: CSVDGVSQILPYEQYF
cdr3_nt: TGCAGCGTTGATGGGGTCTCCCAAATTTTACCCTACGAGCAGTACTTC
v_call: TRBV29-1
clone_size: few
d_call: .
j_call: TRBJ2-7

cdr3_aa: CASRRRGGAGSSSYNEQFF
cdr3_nt: TGTGCCAGCAGGCGAAGGGGAGGGGCGGGCTCCTCGAGCTACAATGAGCAGTTCTTC
v_call: TRBV11-1
clone_size: many
d_call: TRBD2
j_call: TRBJ2-1

cdr3_aa: CSAPRGAENEQYF
cdr3_nt: TGCAGTGCTCCGCGGGGGGCGGAGAACGAGCAGTACTTC
v_call: TRBV20-1
clone_size: many
d_call: TRBD2
j_call: TRBJ2-7

cdr3_aa: CSAVGLAGSNEQFF
cdr3_nt: TGCAGTGCTGTGGGACTAGCGGGATCCAATGAGCAGTTCTTC
v_call: TRBV20-1
clone_size: .
d_call: TRBD2
j_call: TRBJ2-1

cdr3_aa: CASSVARGNEQFF
cdr3_nt: TGTGCCAGCAGCGTAGCCCGCGGCAATGAGCAGTTCTTC
v_call: TRBV7-2
clone_size: many
d_call: .
j_call: TRBJ2-1

cdr3_aa: CSAAPLTSGRRVYEQYF
cdr3_nt: TGCAGTGCTGCCCCCCTTACTAGCGGGAGACGGGTCTACGAGCAGTACTTC
v_call: TRBV20-1
clone_size: many
d_call: TRBD2
j_call: TRBJ2-7

cdr3_aa: CASRVGTSVLTGELFF
cdr3_nt: TGTGCCAGCAGGGTAGGGACTAGCGTATTAACCGGGGAGCTGTTTTTT
v_call: TRBV9
clone_size: few
d_call: TRBD2
j_call: TRBJ2-2

cdr3_aa: CASSPPRTGPGSGANVLTF
cdr3_nt: TGTGCCAGCTCACCCCCGCGGACAGGACCCGGCTCTGGGGCCAACGTCCTGACTTTC
v_call: TRBV18
clone_size: .
d_call: TRBD1
j_call: TRBJ2-6

cdr3_aa: CSVEFRELSNEQFF
cdr3_nt: TGCAGCGTTGAGTTTCGGGAGCTGAGCAATGAGCAGTTCTTC
v_call: TRBV29-1
clone_size: few
d_call: .
j_call: TRBJ2-1